This paragraph reports one T cell receptor (beta chain). The data derive from a study of CD8 T cells in Susac syndrome. Random hexamers served to reverse transcribe roughly 0.45 to 1 ug RNA. Each CDR3 protein gets one entry after TCRdb re-called the immunoSEQ multiplex PCR reads with MiXCR. The repertoire holds some 120,000 distinct CDR3 sequences, roughly 92% seen once, with more than 0.095% in the top ten. CDR3 length: 15 residues. Germline assignment: CDR1 DFQATT and CDR2 SNEGSKA (reference sequence). V lost 3 bases to trimming and J lost 2 bases; unmatched junction nucleotides: 7. Sequenced: CD4+ T cells from PBMCs. The rearrangement joins TRBV20-1 to TRBJ2-7; 10 nucleotides agree with TRBD2. The receptor was derived from a human donor in good health. The CDR3 loop reads CSASPASGSPYEQYF. For the CDR3, the DNA is TGCAGTGCTAGTCCGGCTAGCGGGAGCCCCTACGAGCAGTACTTC.